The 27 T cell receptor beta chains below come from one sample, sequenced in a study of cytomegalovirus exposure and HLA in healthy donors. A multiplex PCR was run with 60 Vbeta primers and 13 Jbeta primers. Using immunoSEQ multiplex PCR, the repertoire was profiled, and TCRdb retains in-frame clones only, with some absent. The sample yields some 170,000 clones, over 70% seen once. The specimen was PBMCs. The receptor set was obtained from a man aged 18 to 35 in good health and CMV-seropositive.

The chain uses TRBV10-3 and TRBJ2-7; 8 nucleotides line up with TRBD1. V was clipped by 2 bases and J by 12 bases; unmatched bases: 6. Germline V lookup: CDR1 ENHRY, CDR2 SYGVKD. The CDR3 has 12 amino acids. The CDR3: CAISEHRDRRYF. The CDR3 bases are TGTGCCATCAGTGAGCACCGGGACAGGAGGTACTTC.

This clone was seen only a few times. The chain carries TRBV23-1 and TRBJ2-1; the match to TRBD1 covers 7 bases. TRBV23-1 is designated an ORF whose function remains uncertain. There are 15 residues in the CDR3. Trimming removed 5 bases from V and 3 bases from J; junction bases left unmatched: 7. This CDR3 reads CASSTGDRHYNEQFF. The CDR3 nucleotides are TGCGCCAGCAGTACCGGGGACAGACACTACAATGAGCAGTTCTTC.

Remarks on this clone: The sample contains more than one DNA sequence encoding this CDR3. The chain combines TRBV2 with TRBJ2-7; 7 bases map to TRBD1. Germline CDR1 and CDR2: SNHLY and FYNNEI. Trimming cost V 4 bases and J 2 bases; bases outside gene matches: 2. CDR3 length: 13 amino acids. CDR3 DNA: TGTGCCAGCAGTGGACAGGGTCCCTACGAGCAGTACTTC. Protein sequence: CASSGQGPYEQYF.

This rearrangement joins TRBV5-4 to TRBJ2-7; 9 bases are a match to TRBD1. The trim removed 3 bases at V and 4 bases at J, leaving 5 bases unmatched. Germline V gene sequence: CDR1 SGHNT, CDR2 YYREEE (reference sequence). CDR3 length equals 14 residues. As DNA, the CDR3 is TGTGCCAGCAGCTCCGGGACAGGGAGGTACGAGCAGTACTTC. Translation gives CASSSGTGRYEQYF.

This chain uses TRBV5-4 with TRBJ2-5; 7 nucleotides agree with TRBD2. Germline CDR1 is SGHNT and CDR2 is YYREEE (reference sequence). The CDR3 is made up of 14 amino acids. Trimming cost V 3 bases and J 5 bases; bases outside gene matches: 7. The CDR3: CASSYAGVRETQYF. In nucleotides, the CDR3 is TGTGCCAGCAGCTACGCGGGAGTCCGGGAGACCCAGTACTTC.

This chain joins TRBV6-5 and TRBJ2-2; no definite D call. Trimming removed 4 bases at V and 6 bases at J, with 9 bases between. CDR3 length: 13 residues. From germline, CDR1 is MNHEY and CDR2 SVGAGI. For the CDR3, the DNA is TGTGCCAGCAGTTCAGACTTCTCCGGGGAGCTGTTTTTT. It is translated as CASSSDFSGELFF.

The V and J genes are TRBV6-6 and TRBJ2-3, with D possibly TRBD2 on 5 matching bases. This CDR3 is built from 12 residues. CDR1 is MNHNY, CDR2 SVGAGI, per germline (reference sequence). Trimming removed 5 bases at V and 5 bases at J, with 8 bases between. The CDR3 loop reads CASSLEGDTQYF. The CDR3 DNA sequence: TGTGCCAGCAGTCTCGAGGGAGATACGCAGTATTTT.

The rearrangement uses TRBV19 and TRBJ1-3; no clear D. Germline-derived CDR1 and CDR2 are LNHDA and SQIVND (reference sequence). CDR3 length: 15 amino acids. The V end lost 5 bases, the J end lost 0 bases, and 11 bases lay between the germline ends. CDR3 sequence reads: CASSPLAVSGNTIYF. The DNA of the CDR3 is TGTGCCAGTAGTCCACTAGCCGTCTCTGGAAACACCATATATTTT.

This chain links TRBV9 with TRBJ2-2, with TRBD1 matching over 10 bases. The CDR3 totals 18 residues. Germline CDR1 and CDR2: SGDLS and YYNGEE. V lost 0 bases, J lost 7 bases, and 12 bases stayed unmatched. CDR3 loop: CASSVASLGQGKGGELFF. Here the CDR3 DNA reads TGTGCCAGCAGCGTAGCTTCTCTGGGACAGGGGAAGGGCGGGGAGCTGTTTTTT.

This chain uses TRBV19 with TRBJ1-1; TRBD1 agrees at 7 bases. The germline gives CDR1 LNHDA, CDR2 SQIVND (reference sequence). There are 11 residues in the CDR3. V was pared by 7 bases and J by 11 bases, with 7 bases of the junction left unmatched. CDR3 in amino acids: CASTGDSRAFF. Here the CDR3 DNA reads TGTGCCAGTACGGGGGACAGTCGGGCTTTCTTT.

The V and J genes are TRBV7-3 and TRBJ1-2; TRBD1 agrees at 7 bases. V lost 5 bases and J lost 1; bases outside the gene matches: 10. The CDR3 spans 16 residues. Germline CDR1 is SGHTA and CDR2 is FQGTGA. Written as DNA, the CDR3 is TGTGCCAGCAGCCCAACCGGGACAGCGCTTAACTATGGCTACACCTTC. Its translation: CASSPTGTALNYGYTF.

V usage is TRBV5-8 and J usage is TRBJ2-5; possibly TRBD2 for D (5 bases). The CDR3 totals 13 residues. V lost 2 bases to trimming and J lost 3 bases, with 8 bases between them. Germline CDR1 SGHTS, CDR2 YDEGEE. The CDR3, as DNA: TGTGCCAGCAGCTTTACTAGGGAAGAGACCCAGTACTTC. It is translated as CASSFTREETQYF. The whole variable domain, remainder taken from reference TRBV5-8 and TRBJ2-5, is EAGVTQSPTHLIKTRGQQATLRCSPISGHTSVYWYQQALGLGLQFLLWYDEGEERNRGNFPPRFSGRQFPNYSSELNVNALELEDSALYLCASSFTREETQYFGPGTRLLVL.

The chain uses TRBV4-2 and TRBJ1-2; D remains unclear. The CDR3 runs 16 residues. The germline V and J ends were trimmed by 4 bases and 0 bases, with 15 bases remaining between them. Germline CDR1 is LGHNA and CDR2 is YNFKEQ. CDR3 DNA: TGTGCCAGCAGCCGCCTTAAGGAGAAAGCTAACTATGGCTACACCTTC. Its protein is CASSRLKEKANYGYTF.

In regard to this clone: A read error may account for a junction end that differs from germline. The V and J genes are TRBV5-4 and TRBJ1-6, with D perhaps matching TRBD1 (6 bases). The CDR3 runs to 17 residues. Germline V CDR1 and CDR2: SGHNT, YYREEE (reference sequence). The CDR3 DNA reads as TGTGCCAGCAGCTTGGAGGTCCGGACAGCGGCCAATTCACCCCCCCACTTT. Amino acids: CASSLEVRTAANSPPHF.

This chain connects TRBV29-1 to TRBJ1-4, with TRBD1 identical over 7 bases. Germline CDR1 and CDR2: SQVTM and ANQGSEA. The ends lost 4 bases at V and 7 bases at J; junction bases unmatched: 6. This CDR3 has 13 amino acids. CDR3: CSVGQGTGEKLFF. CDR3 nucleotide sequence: TGCAGCGTTGGACAGGGCACGGGTGAAAAACTGTTTTTT.

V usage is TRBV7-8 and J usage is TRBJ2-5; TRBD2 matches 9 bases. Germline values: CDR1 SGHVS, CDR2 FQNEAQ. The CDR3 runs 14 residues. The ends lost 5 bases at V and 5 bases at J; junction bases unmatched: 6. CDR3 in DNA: TGTGCCAGCAGCCGTCTAGCGGGAACCGAGACCCAGTACTTC. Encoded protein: CASSRLAGTETQYF.

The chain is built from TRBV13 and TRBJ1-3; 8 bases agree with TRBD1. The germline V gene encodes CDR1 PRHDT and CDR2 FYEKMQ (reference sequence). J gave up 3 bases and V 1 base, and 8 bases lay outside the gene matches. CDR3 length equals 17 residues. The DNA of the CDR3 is TGTGCCAGCAGCTTAGAGTCCGGGACAGGCCGTGGAAACACCATATATTTT. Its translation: CASSLESGTGRGNTIYF. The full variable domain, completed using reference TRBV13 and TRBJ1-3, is AAGVIQSPRHLIKEKRETATLKCYPIPRHDTVYWYQQGPGQDPQFLISFYEKMQSDKGSIPDRFSAQQFSDYHSELNMSSLELGDSALYFCASSLESGTGRGNTIYFGEGSWLTVV.

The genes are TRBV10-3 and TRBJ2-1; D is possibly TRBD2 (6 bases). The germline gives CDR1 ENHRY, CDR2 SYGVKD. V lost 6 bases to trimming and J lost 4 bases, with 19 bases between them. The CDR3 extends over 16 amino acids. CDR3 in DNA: TGTGCCATCAGGCAGATGGGCGGGATGGGATACAATGAGCAGTTCTTC. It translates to CAIRQMGGMGYNEQFF.

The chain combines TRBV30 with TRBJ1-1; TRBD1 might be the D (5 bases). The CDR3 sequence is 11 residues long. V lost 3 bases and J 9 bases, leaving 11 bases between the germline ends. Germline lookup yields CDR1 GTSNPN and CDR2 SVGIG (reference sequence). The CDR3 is CAWSLDRKAFF. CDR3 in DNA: TGTGCCTGGAGCCTCGACAGAAAAGCTTTCTTT.

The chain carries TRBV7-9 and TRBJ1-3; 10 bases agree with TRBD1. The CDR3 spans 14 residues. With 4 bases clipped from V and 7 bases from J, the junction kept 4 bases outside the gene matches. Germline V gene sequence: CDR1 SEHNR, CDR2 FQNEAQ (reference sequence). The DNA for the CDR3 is TGTGCCAGCAGCTCAGACAGGGGGCGGAACACCATATATTTT. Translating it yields CASSSDRGRNTIYF.

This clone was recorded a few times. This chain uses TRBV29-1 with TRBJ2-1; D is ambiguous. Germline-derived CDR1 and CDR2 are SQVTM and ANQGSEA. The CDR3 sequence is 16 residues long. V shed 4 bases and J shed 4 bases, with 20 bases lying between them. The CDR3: CSVVWQRAFGYNEQFF. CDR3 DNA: TGCAGCGTTGTCTGGCAGCGTGCATTCGGGTACAATGAGCAGTTCTTC.

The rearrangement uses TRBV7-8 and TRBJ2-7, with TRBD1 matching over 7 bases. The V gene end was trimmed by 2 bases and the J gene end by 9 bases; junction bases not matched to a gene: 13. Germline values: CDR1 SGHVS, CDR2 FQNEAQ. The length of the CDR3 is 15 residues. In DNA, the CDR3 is TGTGCCAGCAGCTTATCCGGGACAGTTCCTCGGGGGCAGTACTTC. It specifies CASSLSGTVPRGQYF.

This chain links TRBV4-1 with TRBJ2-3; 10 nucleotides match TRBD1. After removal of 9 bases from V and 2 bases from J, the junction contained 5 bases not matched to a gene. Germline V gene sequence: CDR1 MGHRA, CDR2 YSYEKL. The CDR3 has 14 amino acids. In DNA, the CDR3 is TGCGCCAGTAGGACAGGGGGTGTCACAGATACGCAGTATTTT. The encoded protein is CASRTGGVTDTQYF.

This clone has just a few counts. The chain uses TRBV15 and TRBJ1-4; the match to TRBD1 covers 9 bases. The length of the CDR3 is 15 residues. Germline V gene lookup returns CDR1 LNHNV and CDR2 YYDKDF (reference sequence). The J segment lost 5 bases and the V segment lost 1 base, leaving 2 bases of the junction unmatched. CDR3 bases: TGTGCCACCAGCAGAGGACAGGGGGAGAATGAAAAACTGTTTTTT. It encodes CATSRGQGENEKLFF. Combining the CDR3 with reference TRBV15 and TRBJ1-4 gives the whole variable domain DAMVIQNPRYQVTQFGKPVTLSCSQTLNHNVMYWYQQKSSQAPKLLFHYYDKDFNNEADTPDNFQSRRPNTSFCFLDIRSPGLGDTAMYLCATSRGQGENEKLFFGSGTQLSVL.

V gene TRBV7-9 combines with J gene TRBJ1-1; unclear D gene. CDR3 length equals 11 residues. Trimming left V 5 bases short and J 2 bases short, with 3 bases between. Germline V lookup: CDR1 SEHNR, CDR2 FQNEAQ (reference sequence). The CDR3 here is CASSLNTEAFF. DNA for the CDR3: TGTGCCAGCAGCCTAAACACTGAAGCTTTCTTT. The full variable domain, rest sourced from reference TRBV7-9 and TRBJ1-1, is DTGVSQNPRHKITKRGQNVTFRCDPISEHNRLYWYRQTLGQGPEFLTYFQNEAQLEKSRLLSDRFSAERPKGSFSTLEIQRTEQGDSAMYLCASSLNTEAFFGQGTRLTVV.

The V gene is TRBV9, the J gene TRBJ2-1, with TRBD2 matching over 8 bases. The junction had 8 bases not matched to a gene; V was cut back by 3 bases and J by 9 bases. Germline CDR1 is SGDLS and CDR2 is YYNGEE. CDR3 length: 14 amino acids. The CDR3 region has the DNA TGTGCCAGCAGCGGGGAGCGGGAGATATCTGAGCAGTTCTTC. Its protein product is CASSGEREISEQFF.

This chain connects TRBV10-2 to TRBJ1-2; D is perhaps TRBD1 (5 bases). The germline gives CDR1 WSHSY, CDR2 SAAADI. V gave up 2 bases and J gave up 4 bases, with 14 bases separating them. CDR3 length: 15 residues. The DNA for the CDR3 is TGCGCCAGCAGTGAGGGGGGGGAGGGACTCTATGGCTACACCTTC. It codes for CASSEGGEGLYGYTF.